What follows are 14 T cell receptor beta chains derived from one specimen sequenced in a study of CD4 and CD8 cells across lung adenocarcinoma regions. TCRdb re-analysed the PCR reads in MiXCR, keeping a single row per CDR3 protein. The data contain 7,500 or so distinct CDR3 sequences, approximately 51% of them singletons. The sequenced material came from CD8+ T cells from the center of a lung tumor. The receptors were sampled from a male donor with lung adenocarcinoma. The CD4 and CD8 labels of this study may be unreliable.

The chain recombines TRBV6-1 with TRBJ2-4; perhaps D is TRBD1 or TRBD2 (7 bases each). This CDR3 has 13 residues. CDR1 and CDR2 (germline): MNHNS, SASEGT. CDR3 sequence: CVRGEGAANTQYF. CDR3 coding DNA: TGTGTCAGGGGGGAGGGCGCTGCAAATACTCAGTACTTC.

The V gene is TRBV6-1, the J gene TRBJ1-3; D ambiguous. Germline lookup yields CDR1 MNHNS and CDR2 SASEGT. The CDR3 has 14 residues. The V end was cut by 3 bases, the J end by 0 bases, with 6 bases between. This CDR3 is CASSDDISGNTIYF. In DNA, the CDR3 is TGTGCCAGCAGTGACGACATCTCTGGAAACACCATATATTTT.

This clonotype has a handful of counts. The chain recombines TRBV6-1 with TRBJ2-5; D remains unclear. Germline V gene sequence: CDR1 MNHNS, CDR2 SASEGT. V was pared by 5 bases and J by 7 bases, with 14 bases between. This CDR3 comprises 13 residues. The CDR3: CASSTTVWGTQYF. The CDR3 DNA reads as TGTGCCAGCAGTACCACGGTTTGGGGGACCCAGTACTTC.

This chain uses TRBV10-3 with TRBJ2-1; no clear D. Matching the DNA end better, TRBJ2-7 makes the J call doubtful. The CDR3 length is 13 residues. The germline CDR1 and CDR2 sequences are ENHRY and SYGVKD. Here the CDR3 reads CAISEKQLYEQYV. For the CDR3, the DNA is TGTGCCATCAGTGAAAAACAGTTATACGAGCAGTACGTC.

The rearrangement uses TRBV6-5 and TRBJ2-6; D remains unclear. The CDR3 covers 13 residues. The germline V gene has CDR1 MNHEY and CDR2 SVGAGI. V was clipped by 2 bases and J by 3 bases, with 2 bases between them. Here the CDR3 reads CASSYVGANVLTF. For the CDR3, the DNA is TGTGCCAGCAGTTACGTTGGGGCCAACGTCCTGACTTTC.

This clonotype was counted only a few times. The chain joins TRBV6-5 to TRBJ2-3; D is ambiguous. This CDR3 comprises 13 residues. Looked up from germline, CDR1 is MNHEY and CDR2 is SVGAGI. V was clipped by 4 bases and J by 5 bases, with 10 bases between them. DNA for the CDR3: TGTGCCAGCAGTTCGTACACGGGAGATACGCAGTATTTT. Residues: CASSSYTGDTQYF.

Only a few counts were recorded for this clonotype. The rearrangement uses TRBV6-1 and TRBJ1-2, with TRBD1 matching 7 bases. J lost 5 bases, V lost 5 bases, and 5 bases had no gene match. This CDR3 has 13 residues. CDR1 and CDR2 (germline): MNHNS, SASEGT. The CDR3 here is CASSLTGAYGYTF. CDR3 DNA: TGTGCCAGCAGTCTTACAGGGGCATATGGCTACACCTTC.

This sequence joins TRBV20-1 and TRBJ2-1; D is perhaps TRBD1 or TRBD2 (5 bases each). Trimming removed 6 bases from V and 4 bases from J, with 19 bases in between. Germline V gene data show CDR1 as DFQATT and CDR2 as SNEGSKA (reference sequence). This CDR3 is 15 amino acids long. As DNA, the CDR3 is TGCAGTGCCACCTCCCCGGGGCTAGATTACAATGAGCAGTTCTTC. Its protein product is CSATSPGLDYNEQFF.

DNA of the CDR3: TGTGCCAGCAGTGTCGGGGGGGGGCGAGCCAAAGATACTCAGTACTTC. Translated, it gives CASSVGGGRAKDTQYF. The V gene is TRBV6-1, the J gene TRBJ2-4, with 8 bases aligning to TRBD2. Germline V gene data show CDR1 as MNHNS and CDR2 as SASEGT. CDR3 length: 16 amino acids. V was clipped by 4 bases and J by 12 bases; unmatched bases: 17.

The chain employs TRBV10-1 and TRBJ2-2; D is uncertain. Germline CDR1 and CDR2: WNHNN and SYGVQD (reference sequence). The CDR3 contains 14 residues. V was shortened by 4 bases and J by 7 bases, with 13 bases between the two germline ends. The CDR3, as DNA: TGCGCCAGCAGTGCAGACTCGGCCGTCGGGGAGCTGTTTTTT. Translation: CASSADSAVGELFF.

This chain connects TRBV6-1 to TRBJ2-3; 7 bases line up with TRBD1. V was pared by 7 bases and J by 0 bases, with 19 bases of the junction left unmatched. The CDR3 covers 19 residues. CDR1 MNHNS and CDR2 SASEGT come from the germline V gene. The CDR3 coding sequence is TGTGCCAGCATGGCCGGACAGGCCAAATACTTTACTAGCACAGATACGCAGTATTTT. Translating it yields CASMAGQAKYFTSTDTQYF.

The chain uses TRBV4-1 and TRBJ2-5; D uncertain. V was clipped by 3 bases and J by 11 bases, with 10 bases between them. Per the germline V gene, CDR1 is MGHRA and CDR2 is YSYEKL. This CDR3 comprises 11 residues. The CDR3 nucleotides read TGCGCCAGCAGCCAGGGGAATGAGCAGTACTTC. It yields the protein CASSQGNEQYF.

Sample share makes this clonotype medium-sized. The chain uses TRBV10-1 and TRBJ2-3; no definite D call. Germline V gene sequence: CDR1 WNHNN, CDR2 SYGVQD (reference sequence). V shed 0 bases and J shed 0 bases, with 4 bases lying between them. The length of the CDR3 is 14 residues. CDR3 coding DNA: TGCGCCAGCAGTGAGTCCCCTAGCACAGATACGCAGTATTTT. This codes for CASSESPSTDTQYF.

This clonotype has only a few counts. The chain links TRBV10-1 to TRBJ2-3; 11 bases line up with TRBD2. J lost 6 bases, V lost 0 bases, and 5 bases had no gene match. CDR3 size: 16 residues. The germline V gene has CDR1 WNHNN and CDR2 SYGVQD (reference sequence). CDR3 bases: TGCGCCAGCAGTGAGTCTAGCGGGGGGGCGCCGGATACGCAGTATTTT. It yields the protein CASSESSGGAPDTQYF.